The 3 T cell receptor beta chains in this list originate from one sample, sequenced in a study of blood T cell repertoires in COVID-19. The assay was immunoSEQ multiplex PCR, and TCRdb's table has in-frame clones only and misses some. The sample lists 99,000 or so clones, about four fifths occurring once. The sample taken for sequencing was peripheral blood. Receptors originate from a man at least 80 years old with acute or convalescent COVID-19.

The rearrangement links TRBV5-1 to TRBJ2-1, with a weak D call TRBD2 (6 bases). Germline lookup yields CDR1 SGHRS and CDR2 YFSETQ. Between the trimmed V and J ends, which lost 0 bases and 4 bases, there was a span of 11 bases. The CDR3 consists of 15 residues. The DNA of the CDR3 is TGCGCCAGCAGCTTGGCGGCGGGAAGATACAATGAGCAGTTCTTC. Its translation is CASSLAAGRYNEQFF.

The chain has TRBV5-5 and TRBJ2-7; the D gene is possibly TRBD2 (6 bases). The germline V gene has CDR1 SGHKS and CDR2 YYEKEE (reference sequence). This CDR3 has 15 amino acids. Trimming took 2 bases from V and 4 from J, leaving 16 bases between them. The CDR3 region has the DNA TGTGCCAGCAGCTTAGGAGGGGCGACCAGATACGAGCAGTACTTC. Protein product: CASSLGGATRYEQYF.

The chain has TRBV18 and TRBJ1-2; a weak D match, TRBD1 (6 bases). This CDR3 is 12 amino acids long. CDR1 KGHSH and CDR2 LQKENI come from the germline V gene. Trimming pared 5 bases from V and 8 bases from J, leaving 12 bases between. The CDR3 sequence is CASSERTDGYTF. The CDR3 DNA reads TGTGCCAGCTCAGAACGGACAGACGGCTACACCTTC.